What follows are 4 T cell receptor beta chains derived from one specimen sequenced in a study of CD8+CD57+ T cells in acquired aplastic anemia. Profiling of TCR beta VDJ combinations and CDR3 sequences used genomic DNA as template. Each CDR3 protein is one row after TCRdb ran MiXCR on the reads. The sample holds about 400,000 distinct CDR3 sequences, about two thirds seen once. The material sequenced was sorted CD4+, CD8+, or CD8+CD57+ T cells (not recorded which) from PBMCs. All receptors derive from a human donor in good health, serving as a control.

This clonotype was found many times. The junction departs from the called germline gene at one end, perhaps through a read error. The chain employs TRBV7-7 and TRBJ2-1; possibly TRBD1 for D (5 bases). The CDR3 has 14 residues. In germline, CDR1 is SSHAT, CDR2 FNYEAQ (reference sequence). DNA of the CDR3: TGTGCTAGCAGCTTATCAGGGCTTGGAGATGAGCAGTTCTTC. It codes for CASSLSGLGDEQFF.

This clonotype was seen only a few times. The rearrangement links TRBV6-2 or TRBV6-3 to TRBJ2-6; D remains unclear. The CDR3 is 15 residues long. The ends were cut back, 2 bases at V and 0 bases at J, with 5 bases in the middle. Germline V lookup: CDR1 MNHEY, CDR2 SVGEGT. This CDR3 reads CASSYRDSGANVLTF. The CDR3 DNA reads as TGTGCCAGCAGTTACCGAGACTCTGGGGCCAACGTCCTGACTTTC.

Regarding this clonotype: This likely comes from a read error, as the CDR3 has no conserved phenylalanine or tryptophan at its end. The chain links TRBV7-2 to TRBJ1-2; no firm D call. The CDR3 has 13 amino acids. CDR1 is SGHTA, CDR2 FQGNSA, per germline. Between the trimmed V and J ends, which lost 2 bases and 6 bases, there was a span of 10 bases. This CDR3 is CASSLIRGDGYTV. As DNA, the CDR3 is TGTGCCAGCAGCTTAATCCGTGGGGATGGCTACACCGTC.

The CDR3 coding sequence is TGTGCCAGCAGTACTCGACAGGGGGGAGAAGATACGCAGTATTTT. Protein product: CASSTRQGGEDTQYF. This chain joins TRBV28 and TRBJ2-3; 9 bases agree with TRBD1. Trimming at V came to 5 bases and at J to 5 bases, leaving 8 bases not matched to a gene. CDR3 length: 15 amino acids. Germline V gene data show CDR1 as MDHEN and CDR2 as SYDVKM.